This passage covers 3 T cell receptor beta chains from one sample sequenced in a study of identical twins (dated by TCRdb to 2016 to 2018). Library preparation employed 5' RACE. Sequencing used an Illumina HiSeq 2000. In-frame beta chains were kept once TCRdb had trimmed the public reads at Q25 with fastp and called clones with MiXCR. A single entry per CDR3 protein holds the most common genes and DNA from its merged rows. For this sample the table gives 690,000 or so distinct CDR3 sequences, of which 6% to 6.5% were detected only once. The ten largest clonotypes hold roughly 2% of the sample. Sample: naive T cells sorted from blood. Taken with the paper, the label for cell subset or site translates to: cells isolated with a human naive T-cell isolation kit. These TCRs come from a man aged 18-30 years in good health.

In this sample, this clonotype turned up many times. The chain is built from TRBV9 and TRBJ2-7; the D is unclear. In germline, CDR1 is SGDLS, CDR2 YYNGEE. V lost 0 bases and J lost 0, with 7 bases in between. The CDR3 loop spans 14 amino acids. The CDR3 coding sequence is TGTGCCAGCAGCGTAGGACGGGTCTCCTACGAGCAGTACTTC. It is translated as CASSVGRVSYEQYF.

This clonotype was detected many times. V and J are TRBV5-1 and TRBJ2-1; the match to TRBD2 covers 7 bases. The V gene's germline CDR1 is SGHRS and CDR2 YFSETQ. Trimming removed 2 bases from V and 5 bases from J; junction bases left unmatched: 7. The CDR3 runs 15 residues. Here the CDR3 reads CASSFGGGPNNEQFF. The DNA of the CDR3 is TGCGCCAGCAGCTTCGGGGGAGGGCCTAACAATGAGCAGTTCTTC.

The table lists this clonotype with many counts. This sequence joins TRBV24-1 and TRBJ2-5; D not certain. The CDR3 sequence is 12 residues long. The V end lost 0 bases, the J end lost 4 bases, and 2 bases lay between the germline ends. Germline V gene sequence: CDR1 KGHDR, CDR2 SFDVKD. Here the CDR3 reads CATSDLAETQYF. As DNA, the CDR3 is TGTGCCACCAGTGATTTGGCAGAGACCCAGTACTTC.